Following are 10 T cell receptor beta chains from one sample sequenced in a study of chemoradiotherapy in HPV16-positive cancers. Measured with immunoSEQ multiplex PCR; TCRdb has only the in-frame clones, and not every one. The sample records 1,500 to 2,000 clones, over 80% being singletons. Specimen: tumor tissue, collected from a patient who underwent chemoradiotherapy. The receptor source for this set is a human donor with HPV-associated anogenital cancer.

This clone was detected only a few times. V usage is TRBV7-9 and J usage is TRBJ1-2, with 10 bases matching TRBD1. CDR3 size: 17 residues. Unmatched junction bases numbered 10, after V lost 0 bases and J lost 6 bases. Germline CDR1 reads SEHNR; CDR2 reads FQNEAQ (reference sequence). CDR3 sequence (DNA): TGTGCCAGCAGCTTAGCGGGACAGGGGCCCTCGGGGGATGGCTACACCTTC. This codes for CASSLAGQGPSGDGYTF.

The chain links TRBV18 to TRBJ2-1, with D tentatively TRBD1 or TRBD2 (5 bases each). Germline V gives CDR1 KGHSH, CDR2 LQKENI. Between the trimmed V and J ends, which lost 2 bases and 7 bases, there was a span of 15 bases. This CDR3 spans 15 amino acids. The CDR3 nucleotides are TGTGCCAGCTCACCAGAGACGGTGGGGACGAATGAGCAGTTCTTC. Translated: CASSPETVGTNEQFF.

The rearrangement links TRBV5-6 to TRBJ2-2; 9 nucleotides align to TRBD1. Germline V gene sequence: CDR1 SGHDT, CDR2 YYEEEE. The CDR3 loop spans 16 amino acids. Trimming at V came to 4 bases and at J to 2 bases, leaving 6 bases not matched to a gene. CDR3 coding DNA: TGTGCCAGCAGCCTCACAGGGGGCCCAAACACCGGGGAGCTGTTTTTT. Encoded protein: CASSLTGGPNTGELFF. The full variable domain, with the rest looked up from reference TRBV5-6 and TRBJ2-2, is DAGVTQSPTHLIKTRGQQVTLRCSPKSGHDTVSWYQQALGQGPQFIFQYYEEEERQRGNFPDRFSGHQFPNYSSELNVNALLLGDSALYLCASSLTGGPNTGELFFGEGSRLTVL.

The chain couples TRBV29-1 to TRBJ1-1, with TRBD1 matching over 9 bases. Losses at the gene ends were 4 bases for V and 6 bases for J; bases not matched to a gene: 0. The CDR3 is 11 residues long. The germline V gene encodes CDR1 SQVTM and CDR2 ANQGSEA. The chain's CDR3 is CSVGQGAEAFF. CDR3 bases: TGCAGCGTTGGACAGGGGGCTGAAGCTTTCTTT.

In its sample, this clone is hyperexpanded. The chain combines TRBV2 with TRBJ2-7; D may be TRBD2 (6 bases). The CDR3 contains 13 residues. From germline, CDR1 is SNHLY and CDR2 FYNNEI. Between the trimmed V and J ends, which lost 4 bases and 3 bases, there was a span of 10 bases. CDR3: CASSGGESYEQYF. CDR3 coding DNA: TGTGCCAGCAGTGGCGGGGAAAGCTACGAGCAGTACTTC.

The chain joins TRBV5-6 to TRBJ2-5, with 8 positions matching TRBD2. The V and J ends lost 5 bases and 5 bases, in that order; junction bases with no gene match: 5. Germline V gene sequence: CDR1 SGHDT, CDR2 YYEEEE. CDR3 length: 13 residues. Here the CDR3 DNA reads TGTGCCAGCAGTTCGGGACTAGGGGAGACCCAGTACTTC. Its protein product is CASSSGLGETQYF.

The chain carries TRBV13 and TRBJ2-1; D perhaps matches TRBD1 (6 bases). This CDR3 spans 18 amino acids. Germline-derived CDR1 and CDR2 are PRHDT and FYEKMQ (reference sequence). Between the trimmed V and J ends, which lost 0 bases and 4 bases, there was a span of 19 bases. DNA of the CDR3: TGTGCCAGCAGCTTAGGAGAGTTTGGGCAGGGGCAATACAATGAGCAGTTCTTC. Translating it yields CASSLGEFGQGQYNEQFF. Looking up the rest from reference TRBV13 and TRBJ2-1 gives the full variable domain: AAGVIQSPRHLIKEKRETATLKCYPIPRHDTVYWYQQGPGQDPQFLISFYEKMQSDKGSIPDRFSAQQFSDYHSELNMSSLELGDSALYFCASSLGEFGQGQYNEQFFGPGTRLTVL.

This chain connects TRBV30 to TRBJ2-5; 8 bases line up with TRBD1. This CDR3 has 13 amino acids. Germline CDR1 reads GTSNPN; CDR2 reads SVGIG (reference sequence). With 2 bases clipped from V and 2 bases from J, the junction kept 1 base outside the gene matches. CDR3 in DNA: TGTGCCTGGAGTTGGACAGGGCAAGAGACCCAGTACTTC. It encodes CAWSWTGQETQYF.

The V gene is TRBV10-3, the J gene TRBJ1-1, with 7 bases that match TRBD1. The CDR3 has 14 amino acids. V trimming: 10 bases; J trimming: 2 bases; junction bases outside the gene matches: 10. Germline loops: CDR1 ENHRY, CDR2 SYGVKD. CDR3 DNA: TGTGCCAGTCGGGACAGTACGTATAACACTGAAGCTTTCTTT. This sequence encodes CASRDSTYNTEAFF.

As to this clone: In the same sample, other DNA sequences code for this CDR3. This chain joins TRBV15 and TRBJ1-1, with TRBD1 identical over 8 bases. The germline V gene has CDR1 LNHNV and CDR2 YYDKDF (reference sequence). This CDR3 region has 16 residues. V dropped 0 bases and J dropped 1; count of bases not matched to a gene: 4. The CDR3 region has the DNA TGTGCCACCAGCAGAGACCTCGGGACAGGGAACACTGAAGCTTTCTTT. Encoded protein: CATSRDLGTGNTEAFF.